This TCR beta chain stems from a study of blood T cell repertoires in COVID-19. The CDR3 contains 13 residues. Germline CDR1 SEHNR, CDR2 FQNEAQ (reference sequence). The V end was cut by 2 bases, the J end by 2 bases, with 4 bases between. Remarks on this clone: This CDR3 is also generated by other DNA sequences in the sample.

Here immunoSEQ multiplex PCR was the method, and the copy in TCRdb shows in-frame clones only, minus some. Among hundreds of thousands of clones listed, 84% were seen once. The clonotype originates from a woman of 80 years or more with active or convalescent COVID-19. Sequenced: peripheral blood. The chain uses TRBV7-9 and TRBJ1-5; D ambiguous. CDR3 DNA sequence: TGTGCCAGCAGCTTACAGGGCAATCAGCCCCAGCATTTT. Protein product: CASSLQGNQPQHF.